This passage covers 2 T cell receptor beta chains from one sample sequenced in a study of cytomegalovirus exposure and HLA in healthy donors. PCR involved 60 Vbeta and 13 Jbeta primers. Libraries were prepared by immunoSEQ multiplex PCR; TCRdb keeps only in-frame clonotypes and omits some of them. The data contain some 120,000 clones, 77% of them singletons. Sequencing was done on a sample of PBMCs. The receptors originated from a man between 18 and 35 years old in good health and CMV-seropositive.

J is TRBJ1-2 and V is TRBV5-1, with D hard to call. The V and J ends lost 5 bases and 4 bases respectively, with 27 bases between them. The CDR3 covers 18 residues. The germline V gene encodes CDR1 SGHRS and CDR2 YFSETQ. DNA for the CDR3: TGCGCCAGCAGAGAGGACTCAGGACTGATCGTTCCGAGCTATGGCTACACCTTC. It yields the protein CASREDSGLIVPSYGYTF. The full variable domain, with the rest looked up from reference TRBV5-1 and TRBJ1-2, is KAGVTQTPRYLIKTRGQQVTLSCSPISGHRSVSWYQQTPGQGLQFLFEYFSETQRNKGNFPGRFSGRQFSNSRSEMNVSTLELGDSALYLCASREDSGLIVPSYGYTFGSGTRLTVV.

The V and J genes are TRBV4-1 and TRBJ1-1; D might be TRBD1 (5 bases). Germline V gene sequence: CDR1 MGHRA, CDR2 YSYEKL. V was shortened by 4 bases and J by 5 bases, with 8 bases between the two germline ends. This CDR3 comprises 12 residues. The CDR3, as DNA: TGCGCCAGCAGCCCCGGGGGGACTGAAGCTTTCTTT. It is translated as CASSPGGTEAFF.